This TCR beta chain is drawn from a study of blood T cell repertoires in COVID-19. Study as a whole: The United States, Italy and Spain supplied acute and convalescent COVID-19 samples. The analysed material was cDNA or gDNA that came from T cells, B-cell-depleted T cells, or PBMCs.

As processed by the authors: Amplification with reference gene primers provided the estimates of nucleated cell counts. Clones were read by immunoSEQ multiplex PCR, and TCRdb kept only the in-frame ones, dropping some. V, J and clone size derive from that table, while D and trimming were established from the DNA sequence. The table includes roughly 150,000 clones, roughly four fifths detected once. CDR1 is SEHNR, CDR2 FQNEAQ, per germline (reference sequence). This CDR3 is 15 amino acids long. V lost 5 bases and J 0 bases, leaving 11 bases between the germline ends. The sequence came from a man aged 65 to 85 with active or convalescent COVID-19. The chain recombines TRBV7-9 with TRBJ1-5; D gene uncertain. Material: peripheral blood. The CDR3 reads CASSLTGGSNQPQHF. The CDR3 DNA reads TGTGCCAGCAGCCTGACTGGAGGTAGCAATCAGCCCCAGCATTTT.